Described below is a single TCR beta chain sequence and its context. Its antigen remains unknown. Preparation of TRB cDNA libraries relied on 5' RACE carrying UMI labels. TCRdb reprocessed the 5' RACE reads; each CDR3 protein has one entry and no DNA is given. This table holds about 50,000 distinct CDR3 sequences. The sample originates from a study of CXCR3-negative and CXCR3-positive naive CD8 T cells. Study results and limitations: Naive subsets expressed similar surface CD5; TRB CDR3 features served to infer TCR strength. CXCR3-negative naive cells had less hydrophobic TRB CDR3s than did CXCR3-positive naive cells. Comparably high diversity was seen in both naive subsets, and much lower diversity in memory CD8+ cells.

This CDR3 contains 14 residues. Germline CDR1 is SEHNR and CDR2 is FQNEAQ (reference sequence). The sorter processed each CD8+ T cell subset in triplicate at roughly 300,000 cells apiece. CD45RO-CCR7+CD27+CD95- marked naive CD8+ T cells. The clonotype originates from a human donor in good health. Some clones in this sample may be carry-over from other donors' samples. Source material: naive CXCR3+ CD8+ T cells from blood. The subset here: CD45RO-CCR7+CD27+CD95- naive CD8+ T cells expressing CXCR3 (TNR3+). The chain links TRBV7-9 to TRBJ1-4; TCRdb proposes TRBD1, but this gene call is untestable without DNA. This CDR3 is CASSSTGANEKLFF.